These 21 T cell receptor beta chains came from one sample sequenced in a study of cytomegalovirus exposure and HLA in healthy donors (dated by TCRdb to between 2016 and 2019). Library prep was done by the immunoSEQ multiplex PCR assay. A mixture of 60 forward primers for TCR Vbeta segments and 13 reverse primers for TCR Jbeta segments was used in the multiplex PCR. Not all clones reach the TCRdb copy of this immuneACCESS table, which keeps in-frame sequences only. Checked studies attribute under half of the gap to unresolved V genes and leave the rest unexplained. In all, the sample holds 150,000 to 200,000 clones, and over 60% of those were seen once. Around 3.1% of the sample lies in the top ten. Sample: PBMCs. The receptors derive from a woman between 35 and 50 years old in good health and CMV-seronegative.

This clone was counted a few times. The rearrangement joins TRBV13 to TRBJ2-5, with 7 positions matching TRBD1. V was clipped by 5 bases and J by 7 bases; unmatched bases: 13. This CDR3 region has 15 residues. The germline CDR1 and CDR2 sequences are PRHDT and FYEKMQ (reference sequence). The DNA for the CDR3 is TGTGCCAGCAGCCCAAGACAGGGAAGAGTCGGGACCCAGTACTTC. Protein sequence: CASSPRQGRVGTQYF.

The chain joins TRBV10-3 to TRBJ2-2, with D unresolved. In germline, CDR1 is ENHRY, CDR2 SYGVKD. With 3 bases removed from V and 3 bases from J, the gap between germline ends came to 11 bases. This CDR3 comprises 15 residues. The CDR3 DNA reads as TGTGCCATCAGTGATTGGGCCCCGGACACCGGGGAGCTGTTTTTT. Its protein is CAISDWAPDTGELFF.

CDR3 nucleotide sequence: TGTGCCAGCAGCCTCCTACAGGGACGGGATGGCTACACCTTC. It specifies CASSLLQGRDGYTF. The chain is built from TRBV5-5 and TRBJ1-2, with D possibly being TRBD1 (6 bases). Trimming cost V 4 bases and J 6 bases, with 16 bases left between them. Germline CDR1 reads SGHKS; CDR2 reads YYEKEE (reference sequence). The CDR3 is 14 residues long.

The rearrangement joins TRBV4-1 to TRBJ2-3; 12 bases fit TRBD2. CDR1 is MGHRA and CDR2 is YSYEKL in the germline V gene. This CDR3 region has 17 residues. J gave up 2 bases and V 4 bases, and 7 bases lay outside the gene matches. Here the CDR3 DNA reads TGCGCCAGCAGCCCCGGACTAGCGGGGATCACCACAGATACGCAGTATTTT. Protein sequence: CASSPGLAGITTDTQYF.

V is TRBV7-6 and J is TRBJ2-7, with 7 bases that match TRBD1. V shed 8 bases, J shed 1 base, and the junction held 14 bases outside the gene matches. The germline V gene encodes CDR1 SGHVS and CDR2 FNYEAQ. This CDR3 contains 16 residues. The CDR3 nucleotides are TGTGCCAGCCAACAGGGGCCCTACAATGATTCCTACGAGCAGTACTTC. Its translation is CASQQGPYNDSYEQYF.

The chain uses TRBV7-2 and TRBJ1-6; unclear D gene. The length of the CDR3 is 17 residues. With 1 base removed from V and 9 bases from J, the gap between germline ends came to 19 bases. Germline CDR1 reads SGHTA; CDR2 reads FQGNSA. The CDR3 sequence: CASSLEPTAGGISPLHF. CDR3 in DNA: TGTGCCAGCAGCTTAGAACCCACGGCAGGAGGGATTTCACCCCTCCACTTT.

The chain recombines TRBV2 with TRBJ2-2; TRBD2 agrees at 14 bases. There are 16 residues in the CDR3. V was pared by 7 bases and J by 8 bases, with 9 bases of the junction left unmatched. Germline CDR1 and CDR2: SNHLY and FYNNEI. CDR3: CASISGLAGGVGELFF. The DNA for the CDR3 is TGTGCCAGCATCAGCGGACTAGCGGGGGGAGTGGGGGAGCTGTTTTTT.

This chain connects TRBV4-1 to TRBJ1-2; 11 bases map to TRBD1. The V gene's germline CDR1 is MGHRA and CDR2 YSYEKL. J was trimmed by 8 bases and V by 4 bases; bases with no gene match: 12. The CDR3 is made up of 16 amino acids. In nucleotides, the CDR3 is TGCGCCAGCAGCCTCCGATTTCCGGGACAGGGGGGCGGCTACACCTTC. It specifies CASSLRFPGQGGGYTF.

This clone occurred once. V is TRBV5-1 and J is TRBJ2-3, with TRBD2 as a possible D gene (6 bases). CDR1 is SGHRS and CDR2 is YFSETQ in the germline V gene. CDR3 size: 14 residues. V shed 7 bases and J shed 5 bases, with 17 bases lying between them. The CDR3 region is CASLAGDSVDTQYF. The CDR3 DNA reads TGCGCCAGCCTCGCCGGGGACTCGGTAGATACGCAGTATTTT. The full variable domain, with the rest looked up from reference TRBV5-1 and TRBJ2-3, is KAGVTQTPRYLIKTRGQQVTLSCSPISGHRSVSWYQQTPGQGLQFLFEYFSETQRNKGNFPGRFSGRQFSNSRSEMNVSTLELGDSALYLCASLAGDSVDTQYFGPGTRLTVL.

The genes are TRBV10-3 and TRBJ2-7; D remains unclear. Germline CDR1 is ENHRY and CDR2 is SYGVKD. The length of the CDR3 is 14 residues. The ends were cut back, 3 bases at V and 0 bases at J, with 9 bases in the middle. CDR3 region: CAISDPPSSYEQYF. The CDR3 DNA follows: TGTGCCATCAGTGACCCCCCGAGCTCCTACGAGCAGTACTTC.

This chain connects TRBV18 to TRBJ2-5; TRBD1 aligns across 8 bases. The length of the CDR3 is 14 residues. CDR1 is KGHSH, CDR2 LQKENI, per germline. V lost 3 bases and J lost 5; bases outside the gene matches: 5. CDR3 sequence: CASSPFDRGETQYF. The DNA for the CDR3 is TGTGCCAGCTCACCTTTCGACAGGGGTGAGACCCAGTACTTC.

A few counts support this clone. V is TRBV10-2 and J is TRBJ1-5; no clear D gene. This CDR3 has 15 amino acids. V was clipped by 2 bases and J by 0 bases, with 8 bases between them. Per the germline V gene, CDR1 is WSHSY and CDR2 is SAAADI. The DNA of the CDR3 is TGCGCCAGCAGTGAGCAGGACTATAGCAATCAGCCCCAGCATTTT. Translation gives CASSEQDYSNQPQHF.

The CDR3 DNA is TGTGCCAGCAGTGAACAACAGGGTTATGAGCAGTTCTTC. Encoded protein: CASSEQQGYEQFF. The chain is built from TRBV6-1 and TRBJ2-1, with D maybe TRBD1 (6 bases). Germline V gene lookup returns CDR1 MNHNS and CDR2 SASEGT. The CDR3 runs to 13 residues. The V gene lost 2 bases and the J gene lost 8 bases, with 10 bases spanning the gap.

DNA for the CDR3: TGTGCCAGCAGTTCCGGGGGGGCCCTCTACGAGCAGTACTTC. This translates into CASSSGGALYEQYF. The rearrangement joins TRBV5-4 to TRBJ2-7, with 8 bases identical to TRBD2. V was clipped by 5 bases and J by 3 bases; unmatched bases: 7. CDR1 is SGHNT and CDR2 is YYREEE in the germline V gene (reference sequence). The CDR3 runs to 14 residues.

The chain carries TRBV20-1 and TRBJ2-5, with no clear D. Trimming stripped 1 base from V and 5 bases from J, with 5 bases between. Germline assignment: CDR1 DFQATT and CDR2 SNEGSKA (reference sequence). The CDR3 consists of 11 residues. The CDR3 region is CSARVMETQYF. The CDR3, as DNA: TGCAGTGCTAGAGTTATGGAGACCCAGTACTTC.

This clone was seen once. The rearrangement joins TRBV5-6 to TRBJ1-5, with 8 nucleotides matching TRBD1. Trimming took 3 bases from V and 6 from J; bases not matched to a gene: 2. The CDR3 covers 13 residues. Germline loops: CDR1 SGHDT, CDR2 YYEEEE. CDR3 sequence reads: CASSSDRGQPQHF. As DNA, the CDR3 is TGTGCCAGCAGCTCCGACAGGGGTCAGCCCCAGCATTTT.

V gene TRBV19 combines with J gene TRBJ2-4; 7 nucleotides agree with TRBD1. V was pared by 5 bases and J by 0 bases, with 7 bases of the junction left unmatched. In germline, CDR1 is LNHDA, CDR2 SQIVND (reference sequence). The CDR3 is 16 residues long. In DNA, the CDR3 is TGTGCCAGTAGTGATCGGACAGGACTAGCCAAAAACATTCAGTACTTC. This translates into CASSDRTGLAKNIQYF.

The gene calls are TRBV18 and TRBJ1-2; TRBD1 matches at 7 bases. Trimming removed 4 bases from V and 2 bases from J; junction bases left unmatched: 4. CDR3 size: 14 residues. CDR1 is KGHSH, CDR2 LQKENI, per germline. This CDR3 is CASSQSTGNYGYTF. The DNA for the CDR3 is TGTGCCAGCTCACAGTCGACAGGGAACTATGGCTACACCTTC.

This rearrangement joins TRBV6-5 to TRBJ2-5; 7 bases are a match to TRBD1. Unmatched junction bases numbered 5, after V lost 6 bases and J lost 1 base. Germline CDR1 is MNHEY and CDR2 is SVGAGI. CDR3 length: 14 amino acids. CDR3 in DNA: TGTGCCAGCAGCAATACAGGGGTCCAAGAGACCCAGTACTTC. Encoded protein: CASSNTGVQETQYF.

The CDR3: CASSQDNQPQHF. The CDR3 coding sequence is TGTGCCAGCAGCCAGGATAATCAGCCCCAGCATTTT. The gene calls are TRBV5-4 and TRBJ1-5; no firm D call. The CDR3 has 12 residues. The V and J ends lost 4 bases and 4 bases respectively, with 6 bases between them. The germline V gene encodes CDR1 SGHNT and CDR2 YYREEE (reference sequence).

The chain has TRBV28 and TRBJ2-7, with D possibly TRBD2 on 6 matching bases. This CDR3 has 15 residues. V lost 4 bases, J lost 0 bases, and 13 bases lay in between. Germline lookup yields CDR1 MDHEN and CDR2 SYDVKM. CDR3 region: CASSSGGESSYEQYF. The CDR3 nucleotides read TGTGCCAGCAGTTCCGGAGGGGAAAGCTCCTACGAGCAGTACTTC.